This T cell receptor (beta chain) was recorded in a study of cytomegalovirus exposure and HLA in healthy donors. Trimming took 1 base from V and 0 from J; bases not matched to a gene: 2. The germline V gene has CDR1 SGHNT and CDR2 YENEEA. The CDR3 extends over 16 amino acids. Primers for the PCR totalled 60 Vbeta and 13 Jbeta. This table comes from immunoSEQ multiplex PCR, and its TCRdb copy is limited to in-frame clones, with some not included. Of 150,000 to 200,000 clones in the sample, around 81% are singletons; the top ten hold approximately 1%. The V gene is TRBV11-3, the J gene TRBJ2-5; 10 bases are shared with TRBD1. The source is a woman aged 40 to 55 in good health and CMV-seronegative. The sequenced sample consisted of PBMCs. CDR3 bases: TGTGCCAGCAGCTTAGGGGGACAGGGGTACCAAGAGACCCAGTACTTC. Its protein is CASSLGGQGYQETQYF. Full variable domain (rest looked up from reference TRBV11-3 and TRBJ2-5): EAGVVQSPRYKIIEKKQPVAFWCNPISGHNTLYWYLQNLGQGPELLIRYENEEAVDDSQLPKDRFSAERLKGVDSTLKIQPAELGDSAVYLCASSLGGQGYQETQYFGPGTRLLVL.